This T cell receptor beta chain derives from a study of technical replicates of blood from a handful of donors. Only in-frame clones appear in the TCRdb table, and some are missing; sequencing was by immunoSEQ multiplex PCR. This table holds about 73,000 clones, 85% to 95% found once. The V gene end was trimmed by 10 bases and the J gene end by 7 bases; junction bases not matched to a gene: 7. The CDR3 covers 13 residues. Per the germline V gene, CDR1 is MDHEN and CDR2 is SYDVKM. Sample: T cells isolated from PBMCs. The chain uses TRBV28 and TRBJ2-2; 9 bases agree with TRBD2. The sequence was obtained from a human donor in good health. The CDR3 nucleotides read TGTGCCACCCAGCGGGAGGTTAACGGGGAGCTGTTTTTT. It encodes CATQREVNGELFF.